This T cell receptor beta chain was sequenced for a study of T-cell memory formation after mild COVID-19 (dated by TCRdb to about 2021). Context from the whole study: TCR sequence clusters from the two donors were largely donor specific. Longitudinal TCRalpha and TCRbeta repertoire sequencing tracked T-cell clones expanding and contracting after mild COVID-19 in two donors. Two young, previously healthy adult volunteers made up the cohort, one male and one female.

The run used an Illumina NovaSeq 6000. TCRalpha and TCRbeta cDNA libraries were built by 5'RACE with constant-segment primers, adding sample barcodes and unique molecular identifiers. RNA was extracted from every sample with Trizol reagent. Libraries were amplified in two PCR steps, with a second sample barcode and Illumina TruSeq adapters added in the second step. Sequencing of the libraries was done on an Illumina NovaSeq, producing 2 x 150 bp paired-end reads. Processing in the source paper ran as follows. Reads were demultiplexed and collapsed into UMI-guided consensus sequences with migec v1.2.7. Using mixcr v2.1.11, the UMI consensuses were aligned to TRA and TRB V and J templates and assembled into clonotypes. A clonotype was counted as expanded or contracted only if both edgeR and NoisET called the change significant, with noise models trained on biological replicates. For edgeR calls, the cutoffs were a false discovery rate-adjusted p below 0.01 and a log2 fold-change threshold of 1. As an exploratory analysis of dynamics, PCA with hierarchical clustering was applied to max-normalized trajectories of the 1000 most abundant clonotypes. Each responding clone was given a CD4 or CD8 phenotype based on the CD4+ and CD8+ repertoires, which had been sequenced separately. The public reads were reanalyzed by TCRdb: fastp trimming at Q25, MiXCR alignment, in-frame beta chains only. One record per CDR3 amino acid sequence lists the most common genes and DNA. TCRdb's processing, not the authors', yielded these V and J calls. The sample table shows 450,000 or so distinct CDR3 sequences, and nearly 25% are seen once. The ten largest account for 9.5% to 15% of the sample.

From its cysteine to its phenylalanine, the CDR3 spans 11 amino acids. The kept DNA is CDR3 alone, 33 bases in frame from the first base. The germline V gene encodes CDR1 LNHDA and CDR2 SQIVND (reference sequence). V loses 3 bases, J loses 7 bases, and the germline ends lie 6 bases apart. Of note for this clonotype: Its antigen target is currently unknown. It has no much larger one-base neighbor in the sample; base qualities were not kept.

Ficoll-Paque density gradient centrifugation was the method used to isolate PBMCs. The paper as a whole reports these results and caveats: SARS-CoV-2 specificity of the second-wave clones peaking on day 37 was not confirmed. Only a couple of mild cases were covered in the study, and larger cohorts including severe cases with pre-infection samples were considered necessary. From day 15 to 85, contracting clones showed balanced CD4/CD8 phenotypes, whereas a second wave of clones that expanded from day 15 to 37 leaned towards CD4+. Contracting CD4+ clones appeared mostly in the CM and EM memory subsets, whereas CD8+ clones were enriched in EMRA. The detection of some responding clones in pre-infection memory suggests that pre-existing cross-reactive memory T cells joined the SARS-CoV-2 response.

The sample comprised PBMCs or a T cell subset sorted from them (not recorded which). The TCR was taken from an adult woman who had mild COVID-19 (a few samples of this study predate the infection). The sample titles of this study are shuffled in the database, so cell type and time point are left out; the donor was told from shared clones. The chain joins TRBV19 to TRBJ1-1; 5 matching bases give a weak D call of TRBD1. The nucleotides read TGTGCCAGTAGTATGGGGGTTGAAGCTTTCTTT. Its translation reads: CASSMGVEAFF. Supplemented by the reference TRBV19 and TRBJ1-1 proteins around the CDR3, the complete variable domain is DGGITQSPKYLFRKEGQNVTLSCEQNLNHDAMYWYRQDPGQGLRLIYYSQIVNDFQKGDIAEGYSVSREKKESFPLTVTSAQKNPTAFYLCASSMGVEAFFGQGTRLTVV.